The 9 T cell receptor beta chains reported below all come from one sample, sequenced in a study of CXCR3-negative and CXCR3-positive naive CD8 T cells. cDNA libraries for TRB were generated by 5' RACE incorporating UMI labels. No DNA is given; TCRdb re-called the 5' RACE reads and lists each CDR3 protein once. Recorded here are tens of thousands of distinct CDR3 sequences; the top ten clones represent 1.1%. Sequencing input: naive CXCR3- CD8+ T cells from blood. Described subset: CD45RO-CCR7+CD27+CD95- naive CD8+ T cells lacking CXCR3 (TNR3-). Receptors were obtained from a human donor in good health. Some clones in this sample may be carry-over from other donors' samples.

The chain is built from TRBV2 and TRBJ1-1; as DNA is missing, the TRBD1 call by TCRdb cannot be tested. CDR1 and CDR2 (germline): SNHLY, FYNNEI. The CDR3 extends over 13 amino acids. The CDR3 loop is CASSEGRGAEAFF. Using reference TRBV2 and TRBJ1-1 for the parts outside the CDR3, the full variable domain is EPEVTQTPSHQVTQMGQEVILRCVPISNHLYFYWYRQILGQKVEFLVSFYNNEISEKSEIFDDQFSVERPDGSNFTLKIRSTKLEDSAMYFCASSEGRGAEAFFGQGTRLTVV.

This chain connects TRBV9 to TRBJ1-4. This CDR3 has 15 residues. Germline CDR1 is SGDLS and CDR2 is YYNGEE. The CDR3 sequence is CASSHSGVPNEKLFF.

The chain carries TRBV6-5 and TRBJ2-1; TCRdb calls TRBD2, which cannot be checked without DNA. The CDR3 is 17 amino acids. Germline V gene data show CDR1 as MNHEY and CDR2 as SVGAGI. The chain's CDR3 is CASSYPGTGGGPNEQFF.

The V call is TRBV7-9, the J call TRBJ2-7; the TCRdb D gene call, TRBD1, has no DNA to confirm it. The CDR3 spans 14 residues. CDR1 is SEHNR and CDR2 is FQNEAQ in the germline V gene (reference sequence). The CDR3 spells CASSDRDYRNEQYF.

The V and J genes are TRBV7-9 and TRBJ2-1; TCRdb returns TRBD1, unconfirmable since there is no DNA. Germline assignment: CDR1 SEHNR and CDR2 FQNEAQ (reference sequence). The CDR3 sequence is 17 residues long. This CDR3 is CASSFPLEGGTYNEQFF.

The J gene is TRBJ1-1, the V gene TRBV7-9; the TCRdb D gene call, TRBD1, has no DNA to confirm it. The V gene's germline CDR1 is SEHNR and CDR2 FQNEAQ (reference sequence). The CDR3 length is 15 residues. The CDR3 sequence is CASSFPGQMNTEAFF.

This chain joins TRBV4-2 and TRBJ2-3; absent DNA, TCRdb's TRBD1 call cannot be checked. Germline V CDR1 and CDR2: LGHNA, YNFKEQ. The CDR3 is made up of 17 amino acids. CDR3: CASSQDTAGIFTDTQYF.

The chain recombines TRBV7-7 with TRBJ2-1; TCRdb's D call of TRBD1 is untestable without DNA. This CDR3 has 15 residues. The germline gives CDR1 SSHAT, CDR2 FNYEAQ (reference sequence). The CDR3 region is CASSIYRAPDGEQFF.

This chain links TRBV20-1 with TRBJ2-1; TCRdb returns TRBD1, unconfirmable since there is no DNA. The length of the CDR3 is 14 residues. Germline assignment: CDR1 DFQATT and CDR2 SNEGSKA (reference sequence). Here the CDR3 reads CSARDGGGYNEQFF.